This is a list of T cell receptor beta chains from one sample in a study of shared clonotypes between healthy human individuals. TCRdb keeps only in-frame clones here, not all; method: immunoSEQ multiplex PCR. The data show some 660,000 clones, with more than 70% seen just once and 1.5% to 2% held by the top ten. The specimen was memory CD4+ T cells sorted from blood. These receptors originate from a woman in her twenties or thirties in good health. Both conserved end residues are part of each CDR3. The D gene is left open where the match is weak. Rows may omit the clone size; those that give it use once, few, many or a size class.

size: -
V: TRBV19
J: TRBJ2-5
D: -
CDR3: CASSTRAETQYF
DNA: TGTGCCAGTAGTACCAGGGCAGAGACCCAGTACTTC

size: -
V: TRBV25-1
J: TRBJ2-5
D: -
CDR3: CASSSEGFQTQYF
DNA: TGTGCCAGCAGCAGTGAGGGGTTTCAGACCCAGTACTTC

size: few
V: TRBV28
J: TRBJ1-1
D: -
CDR3: CASSRGQGYTEAFF
DNA: TGTGCCAGCAGCAGAGGGCAGGGTTACACTGAAGCTTTCTTT

size: many
V: TRBV18
J: TRBJ2-2
D: TRBD1
CDR3: CASSPNSGQGNTGELFF
DNA: TGTGCCAGCTCTCCCAATTCGGGACAGGGGAACACCGGGGAGCTGTTTTTT

size: -
V: TRBV7-6
J: TRBJ2-1
D: -
CDR3: CASSLRADRYNEQFF
DNA: TGTGCCAGCAGTCTAAGAGCGGACCGATACAATGAGCAGTTCTTC

size: -
V: TRBV6-5
J: TRBJ1-2
D: -
CDR3: CASSYSPGQNYGYTF
DNA: TGTGCCAGCAGTTACTCGCCAGGTCAGAACTATGGCTACACCTTC

size: -
V: TRBV29-1
J: TRBJ2-6
D: -
CDR3: CSVTIDSGANVLTF
DNA: TGCAGCGTCACCATCGACTCTGGGGCCAACGTCCTGACTTTC

size: -
V: TRBV27
J: TRBJ2-1
D: -
CDR3: CASMKGWDEQFF
DNA: TGTGCCAGCATGAAAGGGTGGGATGAGCAGTTCTTC

size: -
V: TRBV5-1
J: TRBJ2-7
D: TRBD1
CDR3: CASSLKVQGDEQYF
DNA: TGCGCCAGCAGCCTTAAAGTACAGGGGGACGAGCAGTACTTC

size: -
V: TRBV7-9
J: TRBJ2-2
D: TRBD1
CDR3: CASSLALGQGTGELFF
DNA: TGTGCCAGCAGCTTAGCCTTGGGACAGGGGACCGGGGAGCTGTTTTTT

size: -
V: TRBV10-1
J: TRBJ2-1
D: TRBD1
CDR3: CASSEPNRGRDEQFF
DNA: TGCGCCAGCAGTGAGCCAAACAGGGGGCGCGATGAGCAGTTCTTC

size: -
V: TRBV5-6
J: TRBJ1-2
D: -
CDR3: CASSFGGETSGYTF
DNA: TGTGCCAGCAGCTTTGGGGGCGAGACAAGTGGCTACACCTTC

size: -
V: TRBV9
J: TRBJ1-4
D: TRBD1
CDR3: CASSPFGTGANEKLFF
DNA: TGTGCCAGCAGCCCCTTCGGGACAGGGGCTAATGAAAAACTGTTTTTT

size: -
V: TRBV14
J: TRBJ1-2
D: -
CDR3: CASSQGLKGGLEGYTF
DNA: TGTGCCAGCAGCCAAGGTCTCAAGGGGGGATTAGAGGGCTACACCTTC

size: -
V: TRBV6-1
J: TRBJ2-7
D: -
CDR3: CASSDTVAYEQYF
DNA: TGTGCCAGCAGTGATACCGTCGCCTACGAGCAGTACTTC

size: -
V: TRBV7-9
J: TRBJ2-2
D: TRBD1
CDR3: CASSLGTGINTGELFF
DNA: TGTGCCAGCAGCTTAGGGACAGGTATTAACACCGGGGAGCTGTTTTTT

size: -
V: TRBV5-6
J: TRBJ1-2
D: -
CDR3: CASSLGGYGYTF
DNA: TGTGCCAGCAGCTTGGGGGGCTATGGCTACACCTTC

size: -
V: TRBV11-2
J: TRBJ1-1
D: -
CDR3: CASSLADRVTEAFF
DNA: TGTGCCAGCAGCTTAGCGGATAGGGTCACTGAAGCTTTCTTT

size: once
V: TRBV5-1
J: TRBJ1-2
D: -
CDR3: CASTDRANYGYTF
DNA: TGCGCCAGCACCGACCGGGCTAACTATGGCTACACCTTC

size: -
V: TRBV14
J: TRBJ1-2
D: TRBD1
CDR3: CASSLEPQGNYGYTF
DNA: TGTGCCAGCAGCCTCGAACCACAGGGGAACTATGGCTACACCTTC

size: -
V: TRBV4-1
J: TRBJ2-7
D: TRBD1
CDR3: CASSQPGQSYEQYF
DNA: TGCGCCAGCAGCCAACCGGGACAGTCCTACGAGCAGTACTTC

size: -
V: TRBV19
J: TRBJ1-5
D: -
CDR3: CAGRTADQPQHF
DNA: TGTGCCGGACGGACAGCTGATCAGCCCCAGCATTTT

size: -
V: TRBV5-4
J: TRBJ2-3
D: -
CDR3: CASISSGTDTQYF
DNA: TGTGCCAGCATTAGTAGCGGCACAGATACGCAGTATTTT

size: -
V: TRBV28
J: TRBJ2-1
D: -
CDR3: CASRSGYNEQFF
DNA: TGTGCCAGCAGAAGCGGCTACAATGAGCAGTTCTTC

size: -
V: TRBV18
J: TRBJ1-2
D: -
CDR3: CASSPTPDYGYTF
DNA: TGTGCCAGCTCACCCACCCCGGACTATGGCTACACCTTC

size: -
V: TRBV21-1
J: TRBJ1-1
D: -
CDR3: CASSKAVQWGRTEAFF
DNA: TGTGCCAGCAGCAAAGCGGTTCAGTGGGGGCGGACTGAAGCTTTCTTT

size: -
V: TRBV27
J: TRBJ2-6
D: -
CDR3: CASSARSAGANVLTF
DNA: TGTGCCAGCAGTGCCCGGTCCGCCGGGGCCAACGTCCTGACTTTC

size: -
V: TRBV19
J: TRBJ2-1
D: -
CDR3: CASSSTRYNEQFF
DNA: TGTGCCAGTAGTAGTACAAGGTACAATGAGCAGTTCTTC

size: -
V: TRBV20-1
J: TRBJ1-1
D: TRBD1
CDR3: CSARTGPEAFF
DNA: TGCAGTGCGAGGACAGGCCCTGAAGCTTTCTTT

size: -
V: TRBV9
J: TRBJ2-3
D: -
CDR3: CASSIQGQGSTDTQYF
DNA: TGTGCCAGCAGCATACAGGGTCAAGGATCAACAGATACGCAGTATTTT

size: -
V: TRBV4-1
J: TRBJ1-4
D: -
CDR3: CASSQDLGKGEKLFF
DNA: TGCGCCAGCAGCCAAGATCTGGGGAAGGGGGAAAAACTGTTTTTT

size: -
V: TRBV7-9
J: TRBJ1-5
D: -
CDR3: CASSLGGQPQHF
DNA: TGTGCCAGCAGCTTGGGGGGCCAGCCCCAGCATTTT

size: few
V: TRBV27
J: TRBJ2-1
D: -
CDR3: CASGASGSSYNEQFF
DNA: TGTGCCAGCGGCGCGTCGGGAAGCTCCTACAATGAGCAGTTCTTC

size: -
V: TRBV29-1
J: TRBJ2-7
D: -
CDR3: CSVDVATELSYEQYF
DNA: TGCAGCGTTGACGTGGCGACGGAGCTCTCCTACGAGCAGTACTTC

size: -
V: TRBV7-8
J: TRBJ1-3
D: -
CDR3: CASSLARDSGSGNTIYF
DNA: TGTGCCAGCAGCTTAGCGCGGGACTCTGGCTCTGGAAACACCATATATTTT